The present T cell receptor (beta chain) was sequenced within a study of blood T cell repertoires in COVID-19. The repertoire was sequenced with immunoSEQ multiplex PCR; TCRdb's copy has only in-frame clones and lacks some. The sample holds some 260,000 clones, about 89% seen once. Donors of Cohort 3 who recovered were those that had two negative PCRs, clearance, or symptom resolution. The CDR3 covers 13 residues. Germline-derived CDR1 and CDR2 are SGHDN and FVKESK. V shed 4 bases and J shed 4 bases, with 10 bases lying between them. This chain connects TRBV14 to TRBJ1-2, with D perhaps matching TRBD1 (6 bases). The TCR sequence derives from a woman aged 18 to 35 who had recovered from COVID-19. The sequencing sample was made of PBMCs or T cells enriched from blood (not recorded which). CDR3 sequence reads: CASSPDSSYGYTF. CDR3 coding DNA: TGTGCCAGCAGCCCGGACAGTTCCTATGGCTACACCTTC.